These T cell receptor beta chains were read from a single sample in a study of response to subunit inactivated influenza vaccine. TCRdb used MiXCR to reprocess the RT-PCR reads, holding one entry per CDR3 protein. The table records hundreds of thousands of distinct CDR3 sequences, about 18% of them present only once. The sequencing used PBMCs from blood, collected 4 to 6 days after vaccination. The receptors here all came from a man between 50 and 59 years old who received an inactivated influenza vaccine. Each CDR3 is given with its conserved first and last residue. Fields, in order: CDR3 DNA, CDR3 protein, J gene, clone size, V gene, D gene. D genes are given only for firm matches. Part of the rows lack a size; the others show once, few, many or a class for expanded clones.

cdr3_nt: TGTGCCACCAGTGACGTGACAGGGTCCGCGTCCTACAATGAGCAGTTCTTC
cdr3_aa: CATSDVTGSASYNEQFF
j_call: TRBJ2-1
clone_size: few
v_call: TRBV24-1
d_call: TRBD1

cdr3_nt: TGTGCCAGCAGACCGGGACTAGCGGGAGACGAGCAGTACTTC
cdr3_aa: CASRPGLAGDEQYF
j_call: TRBJ2-7
clone_size: -
v_call: TRBV28
d_call: TRBD2

cdr3_nt: TGTGCCAGCAGTGCGCCGGGACAGGGGTGGACCGGGGAGCTGTTTTTT
cdr3_aa: CASSAPGQGWTGELFF
j_call: TRBJ2-2
clone_size: -
v_call: TRBV28
d_call: TRBD1

cdr3_nt: TGTGCCAGCAGCGCCCATAATCAGCCCCAGCATTTT
cdr3_aa: CASSAHNQPQHF
j_call: TRBJ1-5
clone_size: many
v_call: TRBV11-2
d_call: -

cdr3_nt: TGTGCCAGCAGCTCGGGAATCCGGGGGTGGTACACCTTC
cdr3_aa: CASSSGIRGWYTF
j_call: TRBJ1-2
clone_size: few
v_call: TRBV7-9
d_call: -

cdr3_nt: TGCAGTGCTAGAGCAGGCTCCCCGGGGTACAATGAGCAGTTCTTC
cdr3_aa: CSARAGSPGYNEQFF
j_call: TRBJ2-1
clone_size: few
v_call: TRBV20-1
d_call: -

cdr3_nt: TGCAGCGGCGAACAGGGCGTAGCTTTCTTT
cdr3_aa: CSGEQGVAFF
j_call: TRBJ1-1
clone_size: many
v_call: TRBV29-1
d_call: -

cdr3_nt: TGTGCCTGGAGTGTACAGGGGACTACGCAGTATTTT
cdr3_aa: CAWSVQGTTQYF
j_call: TRBJ2-3
clone_size: few
v_call: TRBV30
d_call: TRBD1

cdr3_nt: TGTGCCAGCAGCCATACTACCCCGGAATCCGCAGACTATGGCTACACCTTC
cdr3_aa: CASSHTTPESADYGYTF
j_call: TRBJ1-2
clone_size: few
v_call: TRBV3-1
d_call: -

cdr3_nt: TGTGCCAGCAGGACCGAATCGCGGGAGACCCAGTACTTC
cdr3_aa: CASRTESRETQYF
j_call: TRBJ2-5
clone_size: -
v_call: TRBV2
d_call: -

cdr3_nt: TGCAGCGTTGAATTATCGGGACAGGAAACCGGGGAGCTGTTTTTT
cdr3_aa: CSVELSGQETGELFF
j_call: TRBJ2-2
clone_size: many
v_call: TRBV29-1
d_call: TRBD1

cdr3_nt: TGTGCCAGCAGCCCCGGGACAGGGTTGAAGCAGTACTTC
cdr3_aa: CASSPGTGLKQYF
j_call: TRBJ2-7
clone_size: few
v_call: TRBV7-2
d_call: TRBD1

cdr3_nt: TGTGCCAGCAGCAGATTCCTGACATCCGGGGGTTATGGCTACACCTTC
cdr3_aa: CASSRFLTSGGYGYTF
j_call: TRBJ1-2
clone_size: few
v_call: TRBV3-1
d_call: -

cdr3_nt: TGTGCCAGCAGTCACGGAAACACTGAAGCTTTCTTT
cdr3_aa: CASSHGNTEAFF
j_call: TRBJ1-1
clone_size: many
v_call: TRBV6-2/TRBV6-3
d_call: -

cdr3_nt: TGTGCCAGCAGCTCCCGACTAGCGGATAACAATGAGCAGTTCTTC
cdr3_aa: CASSSRLADNNEQFF
j_call: TRBJ2-1
clone_size: -
v_call: TRBV7-8
d_call: TRBD2

cdr3_nt: TGTGCCAGCTCACCACCCGGGGGATACTACAATGAGCAGTTCTTC
cdr3_aa: CASSPPGGYYNEQFF
j_call: TRBJ2-1
clone_size: -
v_call: TRBV18
d_call: -

cdr3_nt: TGTGCCAGCAGCTTAGTAGAGTCCGGGGAGCTGTTTTTT
cdr3_aa: CASSLVESGELFF
j_call: TRBJ2-2
clone_size: many
v_call: TRBV7-2
d_call: -

cdr3_nt: TGTGCCACCAGCAGTAGCGGGGGGCCGTACAATGAGCAGTTCTTC
cdr3_aa: CATSSSGGPYNEQFF
j_call: TRBJ2-1
clone_size: many
v_call: TRBV15
d_call: TRBD2

cdr3_nt: TGCAGTGCTAGACTCTCAGGTAGCGGCTACGAGCAGTACTTC
cdr3_aa: CSARLSGSGYEQYF
j_call: TRBJ2-7
clone_size: -
v_call: TRBV20-1
d_call: -

cdr3_nt: TGCAGCGTTGATTCCCCCTTTGGGGACAATGAGCAGTTCTTC
cdr3_aa: CSVDSPFGDNEQFF
j_call: TRBJ2-1
clone_size: many
v_call: TRBV29-1
d_call: -

cdr3_nt: TGTGCCATCAGTGGGCCCGAACATGACCCCTCAGGGGGGGCCAACGTCCTGACTTTC
cdr3_aa: CAISGPEHDPSGGANVLTF
j_call: TRBJ2-6
clone_size: -
v_call: TRBV10-3
d_call: -

cdr3_nt: TGTGCCAGCAGCCCAAGGGCGGGCGGGGTCGCCTACGAGCAGTACTTC
cdr3_aa: CASSPRAGGVAYEQYF
j_call: TRBJ2-7
clone_size: -
v_call: TRBV7-8
d_call: -

cdr3_nt: TGTGCCATCAGGAGCCCTAGCGGGAGGTTGAATGAGCAGTTCTTC
cdr3_aa: CAIRSPSGRLNEQFF
j_call: TRBJ2-1
clone_size: few
v_call: TRBV10-3
d_call: TRBD2

cdr3_nt: TGTGCCAGCAGCCCCCCGGGCCAAGATACGCAGTATTTT
cdr3_aa: CASSPPGQDTQYF
j_call: TRBJ2-3
clone_size: -
v_call: TRBV7-9
d_call: -

cdr3_nt: TGTGCCAGCAGCACCGGGACCCCGCAAAACATTCAGTACTTC
cdr3_aa: CASSTGTPQNIQYF
j_call: TRBJ2-4
clone_size: many
v_call: TRBV5-6
d_call: -

cdr3_nt: TGCAGCGTTTGGTCTAGCGGCAATGAGCAGTTCTTC
cdr3_aa: CSVWSSGNEQFF
j_call: TRBJ2-1
clone_size: -
v_call: TRBV29-1
d_call: TRBD2

cdr3_nt: TGCAGTGCTCGTCCCACAGGGCTAGGGGCCAACGTCCTGACTTTC
cdr3_aa: CSARPTGLGANVLTF
j_call: TRBJ2-6
clone_size: few
v_call: TRBV20-1
d_call: -

cdr3_nt: TGTGCCAGCAGCGGGGGGGCCGGGAATGAGCAGTTCTTC
cdr3_aa: CASSGGAGNEQFF
j_call: TRBJ2-1
clone_size: few
v_call: TRBV2
d_call: TRBD2

cdr3_nt: TGTGCCAGCAGTCCCGCCTCCGGGACAGGGGGCGTTGGACCAAAAAACATTCAGTACTTC
cdr3_aa: CASSPASGTGGVGPKNIQYF
j_call: TRBJ2-4
clone_size: -
v_call: TRBV12-3/TRBV12-4
d_call: TRBD1

cdr3_nt: TGCAGTGCGCAGGCTTATAATTCACCCCTCCACTTT
cdr3_aa: CSAQAYNSPLHF
j_call: TRBJ1-6
clone_size: -
v_call: TRBV20-1
d_call: -

cdr3_nt: TGTGCCAGCAGTTTAGCGAGCGTTTTAGCTAACTATGGCTACACCTTC
cdr3_aa: CASSLASVLANYGYTF
j_call: TRBJ1-2
clone_size: few
v_call: TRBV12-3/TRBV12-4
d_call: -

cdr3_nt: TGTGCCAGCAGTAGACGGGATTCCGGCGATGAGCAGTTCTTC
cdr3_aa: CASSRRDSGDEQFF
j_call: TRBJ2-1
clone_size: few
v_call: TRBV12-3/TRBV12-4
d_call: -

cdr3_nt: TGCGCCACCAGCGTGGAGAGCGGCTACGAGCAGTACTTC
cdr3_aa: CATSVESGYEQYF
j_call: TRBJ2-7
clone_size: -
v_call: TRBV5-1
d_call: -

cdr3_nt: TGTGCCAGCAGTCCCCCAGGGAAAAGCGAAGCTTTCTTT
cdr3_aa: CASSPPGKSEAFF
j_call: TRBJ1-1
clone_size: -
v_call: TRBV27
d_call: -

cdr3_nt: TGCAGTGCTTCAGGTTACCGTGAGCAGTTCTTC
cdr3_aa: CSASGYREQFF
j_call: TRBJ2-1
clone_size: few
v_call: TRBV20-1
d_call: -

cdr3_nt: TGTGCCAGCAGCCCCCAGTCAACAGGGGGTAAGGGTGAGCAGTTCTTC
cdr3_aa: CASSPQSTGGKGEQFF
j_call: TRBJ2-1
clone_size: -
v_call: TRBV7-2
d_call: TRBD1

cdr3_nt: TGCGCCAGCAGCTTGCGACAGGGACAGCTGTTTTTT
cdr3_aa: CASSLRQGQLFF
j_call: TRBJ2-2
clone_size: few
v_call: TRBV5-1
d_call: TRBD1

cdr3_nt: TGCGCCAGCAGCCAACAGGTGGGCGGACCTTACAATGAGCAGTTCTTC
cdr3_aa: CASSQQVGGPYNEQFF
j_call: TRBJ2-1
clone_size: many
v_call: TRBV4-3
d_call: -

cdr3_nt: TGTGCCAGCAGCCCCTTAGGACGGACACAAGAGACCCAGTACTTC
cdr3_aa: CASSPLGRTQETQYF
j_call: TRBJ2-5
clone_size: few
v_call: TRBV11-2
d_call: -

cdr3_nt: TGTGCCAGCAGCTCCTACACCCCGGGCGGACTGTTTTTT
cdr3_aa: CASSSYTPGGLFF
j_call: TRBJ1-4
clone_size: -
v_call: TRBV7-9
d_call: -